This record covers a single T cell receptor beta chain. This sequence may be a read error, since a much larger clone differs from it by one base. Individuals selected for sequencing had exhibited CD8+CD57+ cell expansion on flow cytometry. The enrolled patients all had severe acquired aplastic anemia. Patient blood was sampled before any therapy had been received. These data originate in a study of CD8+CD57+ T cells in acquired aplastic anemia. Genomic DNA constituted the template upon which TCR beta VDJ and CDR3 profiling was performed. TCRdb passed the reads through MiXCR, listing each CDR3 protein once. The data contain some 180,000 distinct CDR3 sequences, almost 50% of them seen just once; the ten biggest clones take up over 10%. This CDR3 has 16 residues. Trimming cost V 5 bases and J 1 base; bases outside gene matches: 9. Looked up from germline, CDR1 is SGHAT and CDR2 is FQNNGV.

What was sequenced was sorted CD4+, CD8+, or CD8+CD57+ T cells (not recorded which) from PBMCs. The sequence was obtained from a human donor with aplastic anemia. The chain recombines TRBV11-2 with TRBJ2-3; 7 nucleotides align to TRBD2. The CDR3 DNA follows: TGTGCCAGCAGCCTATCTTATGCGGGGGGCACAGATACGCAGTATTTT. Protein: CASSLSYAGGTDTQYF. Together with reference TRBV11-2 and TRBJ2-3, the CDR3 gives the full variable domain: EAGVAQSPRYKIIEKRQSVAFWCNPISGHATLYWYQQILGQGPKLLIQFQNNGVVDDSQLPKDRFSAERLKGVDSTLKIQPAKLEDSAVYLCASSLSYAGGTDTQYFGPGTRLTVL.